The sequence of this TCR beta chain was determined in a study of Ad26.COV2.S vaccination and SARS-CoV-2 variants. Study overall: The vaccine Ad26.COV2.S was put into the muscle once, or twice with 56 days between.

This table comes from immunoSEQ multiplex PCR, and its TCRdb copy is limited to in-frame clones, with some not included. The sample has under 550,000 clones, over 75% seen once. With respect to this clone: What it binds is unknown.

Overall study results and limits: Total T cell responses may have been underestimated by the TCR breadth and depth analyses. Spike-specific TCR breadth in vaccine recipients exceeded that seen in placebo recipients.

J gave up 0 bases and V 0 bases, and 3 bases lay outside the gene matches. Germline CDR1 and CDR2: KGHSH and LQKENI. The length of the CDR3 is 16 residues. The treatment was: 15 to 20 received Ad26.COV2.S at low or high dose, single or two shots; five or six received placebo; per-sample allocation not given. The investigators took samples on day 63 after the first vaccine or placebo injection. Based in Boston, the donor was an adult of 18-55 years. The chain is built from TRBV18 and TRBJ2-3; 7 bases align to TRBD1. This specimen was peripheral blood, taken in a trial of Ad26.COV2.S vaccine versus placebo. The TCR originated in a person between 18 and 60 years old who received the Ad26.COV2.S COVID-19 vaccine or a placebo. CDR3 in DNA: TGTGCCAGCTCACCACCCAAGGGGGCCAGCACAGATACGCAGTATTTT. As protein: CASSPPKGASTDTQYF.